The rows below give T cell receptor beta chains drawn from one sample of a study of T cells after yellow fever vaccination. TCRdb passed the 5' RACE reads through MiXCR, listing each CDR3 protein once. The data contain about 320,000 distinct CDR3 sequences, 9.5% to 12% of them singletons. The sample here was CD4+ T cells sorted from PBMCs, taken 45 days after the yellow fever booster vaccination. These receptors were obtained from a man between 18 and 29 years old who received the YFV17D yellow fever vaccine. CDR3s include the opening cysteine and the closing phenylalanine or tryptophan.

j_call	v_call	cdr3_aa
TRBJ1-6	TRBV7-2	CASRPYIDSPLHF
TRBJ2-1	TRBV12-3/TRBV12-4	CASSPAGGPNEQFF
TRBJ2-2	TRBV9	CASSSRRQGTGELFF
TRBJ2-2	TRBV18	CASSPTLADTGELFF
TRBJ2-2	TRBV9	CASSVLGNTGELFF
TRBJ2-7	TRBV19	CASSMRESTYEQYF
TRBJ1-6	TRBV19	CASSISQSNSPLHF
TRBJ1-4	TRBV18	CASSPPSRMGSGEKLFF
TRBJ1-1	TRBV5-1	CASSSEVQTTNTEAFF
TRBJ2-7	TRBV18	CASSPPGWGSGEQYF
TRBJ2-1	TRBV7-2	CASSSSGVPYNEQFF
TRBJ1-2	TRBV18	CASSPMDGYGYTF
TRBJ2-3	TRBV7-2	CASSFAQGNTDTQYF
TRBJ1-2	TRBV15	CATSRDIGRIENGYTF
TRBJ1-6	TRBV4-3	CASSQEPGGNSPLHF
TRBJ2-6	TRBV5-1	CASSLEGLTTHSGANVLTF
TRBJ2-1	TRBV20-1	CSAKRGGSYNEQFF
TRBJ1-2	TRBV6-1	CASSPRVYYGYTF
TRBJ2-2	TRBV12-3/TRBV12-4	CASSPPGSLTGELFF
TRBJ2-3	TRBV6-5	CASRSGGTGDTQYF
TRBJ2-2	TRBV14	CASSQRGELFF